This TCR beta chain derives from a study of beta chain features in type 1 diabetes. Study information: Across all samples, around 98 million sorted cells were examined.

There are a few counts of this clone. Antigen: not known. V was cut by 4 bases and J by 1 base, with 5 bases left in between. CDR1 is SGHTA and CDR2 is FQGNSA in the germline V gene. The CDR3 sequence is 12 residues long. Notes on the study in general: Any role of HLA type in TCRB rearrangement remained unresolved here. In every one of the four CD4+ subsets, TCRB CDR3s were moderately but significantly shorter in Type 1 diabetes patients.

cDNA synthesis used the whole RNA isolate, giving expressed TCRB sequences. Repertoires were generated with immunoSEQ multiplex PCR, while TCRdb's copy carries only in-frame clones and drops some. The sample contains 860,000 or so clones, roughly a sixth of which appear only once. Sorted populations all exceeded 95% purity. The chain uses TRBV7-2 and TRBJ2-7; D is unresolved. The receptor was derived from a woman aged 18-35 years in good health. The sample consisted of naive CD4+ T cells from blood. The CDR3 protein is CASSSASYEQYF. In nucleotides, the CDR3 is TGTGCCAGCAGCTCTGCGTCCTACGAGCAGTACTTC.